This T cell receptor beta chain was recorded in a study of blood T cell repertoires in COVID-19. Study at large: T cells, B-cell-depleted T cells, or PBMCs provided the cDNA or gDNA that served as material.

There are a few counts of this clone. Looked up from germline, CDR1 is LNHDA and CDR2 is SQIVND (reference sequence). The CDR3 contains 14 residues. V gave up 4 bases and J gave up 2 bases; unmatched junction bases: 4. In the authors' workflow: Amplification of reference gene primers provided the estimated nucleated cell counts. The repertoire was sequenced with immunoSEQ multiplex PCR; TCRdb's copy has only in-frame clones and lacks some. The V and J calls and clone size come from that table; D and trimming were worked out from the DNA. The data show 200,000 to 250,000 clones, roughly 75% seen once. This clonotype originated in a woman aged 70 to 79 with acute or convalescent COVID-19. The chain is built from TRBV19 and TRBJ2-7; the match to TRBD1 covers 8 bases. The specimen was peripheral blood. CDR3 coding DNA: TGTGCCAGTAGTACCGGGACAGGACCCTACGAGCAGTACTTC. Encoded protein: CASSTGTGPYEQYF.